Listed here are 23 T cell receptor beta chains from one sample, sequenced in a study of patients and donors after allogeneic stem cell transplantation. In TCRdb, the RT-PCR reads were re-called with MiXCR into one record per CDR3 protein. The data contain over 400,000 distinct CDR3 sequences, 16% of them singletons. The sequencing sample was made of blood, either unsorted or a sorted T cell fraction (not recorded which). The receptors were sampled from a human donor who was either an allogeneic HSCT recipient or a stem cell or donor lymphocyte infusion donor (not recorded which). It is not recorded whose cells these are; they may come from a transplant donor.

The count of this clonotype is one. The chain employs TRBV10-3 and TRBJ2-7, with D possibly called TRBD1 or TRBD2 (5 bases each). This CDR3 spans 13 amino acids. The germline V gene encodes CDR1 ENHRY and CDR2 SYGVKD. V was pared by 7 bases and J by 2 bases, with 12 bases between. The CDR3 region has the DNA TGTGCCATCACCAGGGACGGGCCCTACGAGCAGTACTTC. This translates into CAITRDGPYEQYF.

This clonotype occurred a few times. The chain recombines TRBV5-1 with TRBJ2-3; D possibly corresponds to TRBD1 (5 bases). Germline V gives CDR1 SGHRS, CDR2 YFSETQ. The CDR3 totals 14 residues. The V and J ends lost 4 bases and 0 bases respectively, with 9 bases between them. CDR3 loop: CASSGAVSTDTQYF. For the CDR3, the DNA is TGCGCCAGCAGCGGGGCCGTGAGCACAGATACGCAGTATTTT.

The V call is TRBV2, the J call TRBJ2-7; the match to TRBD2 covers 10 bases. V dropped 6 bases and J dropped 0; count of bases not matched to a gene: 17. This CDR3 comprises 19 residues. From germline, CDR1 is SNHLY and CDR2 FYNNEI. The CDR3 sequence is CASSLKQAGLARNSYEQYF. The CDR3 DNA sequence: TGTGCCAGCAGCCTTAAGCAAGCGGGACTAGCGCGTAACTCCTACGAGCAGTACTTC. Variable domain in full (rest from reference TRBV2 and TRBJ2-7): EPEVTQTPSHQVTQMGQEVILRCVPISNHLYFYWYRQILGQKVEFLVSFYNNEISEKSEIFDDQFSVERPDGSNFTLKIRSTKLEDSAMYFCASSLKQAGLARNSYEQYFGPGTRLTVT.

This clonotype was seen a handful of times. The rearrangement uses TRBV7-8 and TRBJ2-2; TRBD2 aligns across 7 bases. Germline CDR1 and CDR2: SGHVS and FQNEAQ. The CDR3 is 16 amino acids. V lost 1 base to trimming and J lost 5 bases; unmatched junction nucleotides: 7. The CDR3 coding sequence is TGTGCCAGCAGCTTAGTCGGGGGGACGGGGACCGGGGAGCTGTTTTTT. It yields the protein CASSLVGGTGTGELFF.

This clonotype turned up a few times. In DNA form, the CDR3 reads TGTGCCAGCAGCAACGAAGGTGGCCCCTTCACCGGGGAGCTGTTTTTT. It is translated as CASSNEGGPFTGELFF. The chain employs TRBV5-8 and TRBJ2-2; no reliable D call. Germline CDR1 and CDR2: SGHTS and YDEGEE. The CDR3 has 16 amino acids. The V end was cut by 4 bases, the J end by 4 bases, with 17 bases between. Based on the CDR3 plus reference TRBV5-8 and TRBJ2-2, the full variable domain is EAGVTQSPTHLIKTRGQQATLRCSPISGHTSVYWYQQALGLGLQFLLWYDEGEERNRGNFPPRFSGRQFPNYSSELNVNALELEDSALYLCASSNEGGPFTGELFFGEGSRLTVL.

This clonotype turned up a few times. This chain joins TRBV4-1 and TRBJ2-4, with a possible D match to TRBD1 (5 bases). Germline CDR1 is MGHRA and CDR2 is YSYEKL. This CDR3 comprises 14 residues. With 2 bases removed from V and 7 bases from J, the gap between germline ends came to 12 bases. This CDR3 is CASSQPGMENIQYF. DNA of the CDR3: TGCGCCAGCAGCCAACCAGGGATGGAGAACATTCAGTACTTC.

The CDR3 is CASNLGGPGNTEAFF. The CDR3 DNA sequence: TGTGCCAGCAATCTAGGGGGGCCCGGGAACACTGAAGCTTTCTTT. V usage is TRBV7-9 and J usage is TRBJ1-1; TRBD1 might be the D (6 bases). V was cut by 7 bases and J by 1 base, with 16 bases left in between. Germline loops: CDR1 SEHNR, CDR2 FQNEAQ (reference sequence). The CDR3 extends over 15 amino acids.

This clonotype was seen more than once but under ten times. The genes are TRBV4-1 and TRBJ1-3; D not resolved. The CDR3 is 14 amino acids. Germline CDR1 and CDR2: MGHRA and YSYEKL. The ends were cut back, 3 bases at V and 8 bases at J, with 14 bases in the middle. In nucleotides, the CDR3 is TGCGCCAGCAGCCACTGGGTCGAGCAGGACACCATATATTTT. This gives the protein CASSHWVEQDTIYF.

This chain uses TRBV27 with TRBJ2-5, with 9 bases identical to TRBD1. The J segment lost 2 bases and the V segment lost 5 bases, leaving 3 bases of the junction unmatched. The CDR3 has 14 amino acids. CDR1 MNHEY and CDR2 SMNVEV come from the germline V gene (reference sequence). In DNA form, the CDR3 reads TGTGCCAGCAGTCACGGGACAGGGCAAGAGACCCAGTACTTC. Amino acids: CASSHGTGQETQYF.

There are many counts of this clonotype. The chain recombines TRBV4-1 with TRBJ2-7; TRBD1 agrees at 11 bases. This CDR3 comprises 15 residues. The V gene end was trimmed by 1 base and the J gene end by 4 bases; junction bases not matched to a gene: 3. Germline CDR1 and CDR2: MGHRA and YSYEKL. The CDR3 DNA reads as TGCGCCAGCAGCCAAGGAGGGACAGGGGGTTACGAGCAGTACTTC. Translation gives CASSQGGTGGYEQYF.

This chain joins TRBV11-2 and TRBJ1-1; no clear D. V was shortened by 2 bases and J by 1 base, with 8 bases between the two germline ends. Germline loops: CDR1 SGHAT, CDR2 FQNNGV. The CDR3 spans 14 residues. CDR3 nucleotide sequence: TGTGCCAGCAGCTTAACGAAGGGGAACACTGAAGCTTTCTTT. Translated, it gives CASSLTKGNTEAFF.

The chain couples TRBV5-1 to TRBJ2-3, with 8 bases that match TRBD2. This CDR3 has 15 residues. The junction had 8 bases not matched to a gene; V was cut back by 6 bases and J by 2 bases. Germline V CDR1 and CDR2: SGHRS, YFSETQ. Written as DNA, the CDR3 is TGCGCCAGCAACAAGCGGGAGAGAAACACAGATACGCAGTATTTT. Translation gives CASNKRERNTDTQYF.

The rearrangement joins TRBV3-1 to TRBJ2-6; 7 nucleotides line up with TRBD1. Germline loops: CDR1 LGHDT, CDR2 YNNKEL (reference sequence). V was pared by 1 base and J by 0 bases, with 6 bases of the junction left unmatched. The CDR3 totals 18 residues. CDR3 region: CASSQGGTAHSGANVLTF. For the CDR3, the DNA is TGTGCCAGCAGCCAAGGGGGGACAGCCCACTCTGGGGCCAACGTCCTGACTTTC. Full variable domain (remainder filled in from reference TRBV3-1 and TRBJ2-6): DTAVSQTPKYLVTQMGNDKSIKCEQNLGHDTMYWYKQDSKKFLKIMFSYNNKELIINETVPNRFSPKSPDKAHLNLHINSLELGDSAVYFCASSQGGTAHSGANVLTFGAGSRLTVL.

CDR3 nucleotide sequence: TGTGCCAGCAGGTATCTAGGGGGTCCCTCCTACGAGCAGTACTTC. The encoded protein is CASRYLGGPSYEQYF. The chain employs TRBV6-1 and TRBJ2-7; a possible D gene is TRBD1 (6 bases). The CDR3 length is 15 residues. CDR1 and CDR2 from the germline V gene are MNHNS and SASEGT. V shed 6 bases and J shed 0 bases, with 15 bases lying between them.

The CDR3 nucleotides read TGCGCCAGCAGCCAAGCGAGGGGAGGGAATTCACCCCTCCACTTT. Residues: CASSQARGGNSPLHF. V usage is TRBV4-3 and J usage is TRBJ1-6; TRBD1 might be the D (5 bases). Trimming took off 1 base at V and 7 bases at J, with 11 bases between the two ends. This CDR3 is 15 amino acids long. Germline values: CDR1 LGHNA, CDR2 YSLEER.

This clonotype was counted between two and nine times. CDR3 nucleotide sequence: TGTGCCAGCAGCCTCAGGACAGGGAAAGGTGAAAAACTGTTTTTT. It specifies CASSLRTGKGEKLFF. The V gene is TRBV3-1, the J gene TRBJ1-4, with 8 bases aligning to TRBD1. This CDR3 is 15 amino acids long. The germline V gene has CDR1 LGHDT and CDR2 YNNKEL (reference sequence). The V gene end was trimmed by 4 bases and the J gene end by 7 bases; junction bases not matched to a gene: 8. The full variable domain, its missing parts supplied by reference TRBV3-1 and TRBJ1-4, is DTAVSQTPKYLVTQMGNDKSIKCEQNLGHDTMYWYKQDSKKFLKIMFSYNNKELIINETVPNRFSPKSPDKAHLNLHINSLELGDSAVYFCASSLRTGKGEKLFFGSGTQLSVL.

This clonotype was seen more than once but under ten times. This chain connects TRBV6-1 to TRBJ1-3, with 9 bases that match TRBD1. The ends lost 7 bases at V and 2 bases at J; junction bases unmatched: 12. The V gene's germline CDR1 is MNHNS and CDR2 SASEGT. The CDR3 extends over 17 amino acids. CDR3: CASKGTGWKVTGNTIYF. DNA for the CDR3: TGTGCCAGCAAGGGGACAGGGTGGAAAGTAACTGGAAACACCATATATTTT.

This clonotype was seen only once. V gene TRBV11-2 combines with J gene TRBJ2-6; 8 bases map to TRBD1. The trim removed 5 bases at V and 3 bases at J, leaving 18 bases unmatched. Germline assignment: CDR1 SGHAT and CDR2 FQNNGV. There are 20 residues in the CDR3. The CDR3 sequence: CASSLETGRGRANGANVLTF. In nucleotides, the CDR3 is TGTGCCAGCAGCCTGGAGACCGGCAGGGGGCGAGCTAATGGGGCCAACGTCCTGACTTTC. The entire variable domain, with the rest obtained from reference TRBV11-2 and TRBJ2-6, is as follows: EAGVAQSPRYKIIEKRQSVAFWCNPISGHATLYWYQQILGQGPKLLIQFQNNGVVDDSQLPKDRFSAERLKGVDSTLKIQPAKLEDSAVYLCASSLETGRGRANGANVLTFGAGSRLTVL.

This clonotype was detected a few times. The J gene is TRBJ2-3, the V gene TRBV29-1; unclear D gene. From germline, CDR1 is SQVTM and CDR2 ANQGSEA. The V end was cut by 6 bases, the J end by 4 bases, with 11 bases between. CDR3 size: 12 residues. CDR3 sequence reads: CSVHGRPDTQYF. The CDR3 bases are TGCAGCGTCCATGGCCGTCCAGATACGCAGTATTTT.

The chain links TRBV7-2 to TRBJ2-3; TRBD1 aligns across 9 bases. Germline V gene sequence: CDR1 SGHTA, CDR2 FQGNSA. After removal of 3 bases from V and 0 bases from J, the junction contained 7 bases not matched to a gene. The CDR3 has 17 residues. The CDR3 DNA is TGTGCCAGCAGCTTTGGATTTGGGACAGGGAGCACAGATACGCAGTATTTT. Its protein product is CASSFGFGTGSTDTQYF. Looking up the rest from reference TRBV7-2 and TRBJ2-3 gives the full variable domain: GAGVSQSPSNKVTEKGKDVELRCDPISGHTALYWYRQSLGQGLEFLIYFQGNSAPDKSGLPSDRFSAERTGGSVSTLTIQRTQQEDSAVYLCASSFGFGTGSTDTQYFGPGTRLTVL.

This clonotype has just a few counts. J is TRBJ2-3 and V is TRBV4-2; 11 bases agree with TRBD2. With V trimmed by 3 bases and J by 0 bases, 2 bases remained unmatched. This CDR3 is 16 amino acids long. The germline V gene encodes CDR1 LGHNA and CDR2 YNFKEQ. This CDR3 reads CASSHGLAGSTDTQYF. Here the CDR3 DNA reads TGTGCCAGCAGCCATGGACTAGCGGGTAGCACAGATACGCAGTATTTT.

This clonotype was seen many times. The chain joins TRBV5-1 to TRBJ2-1, with D tentatively TRBD1 or TRBD2 (5 bases each). CDR3 length: 18 amino acids. V lost 0 bases, J lost 0 bases, and 16 bases lay in between. Germline lookup yields CDR1 SGHRS and CDR2 YFSETQ. The CDR3 here is CASSLASGPQSSYNEQFF. For the CDR3, the DNA is TGCGCCAGCAGCTTGGCATCGGGGCCCCAAAGCTCCTACAATGAGCAGTTCTTC.

This clonotype was observed a few times. The V gene is TRBV6-4, the J gene TRBJ2-1; possible D gene TRBD2, 6 bases. CDR1 and CDR2 from the germline V gene are MRHNA and SNTAGT. This CDR3 region has 14 residues. V was clipped by 0 bases and J by 6 bases, with 9 bases between them. CDR3 loop: CASSDSGGSNEQFF. The CDR3 bases are TGTGCCAGCAGTGACTCGGGGGGAAGCAATGAGCAGTTCTTC.